This T cell receptor (beta chain) was found in a study of blood T cell repertoires in COVID-19. Across the study: There were acute and convalescent COVID-19 samples, and they came from the United States, Italy and Spain. Sample material is recorded as cDNA or gDNA derived from T cells, B-cell-depleted T cells, or PBMCs.

V shed 6 bases and J shed 9 bases, with 19 bases lying between them. Germline CDR1 reads SGHKS; CDR2 reads YYEKEE (reference sequence). The CDR3 is made up of 14 amino acids. Clones were sequenced by immunoSEQ multiplex PCR, and TCRdb holds only the in-frame ones, with some missing. The data hold some 290,000 clones, with approximately 87% observed a single time. This sequence joins TRBV5-5 and TRBJ2-1; possibly TRBD2 for D (7 bases). The sample comprised peripheral blood. This sequence originates from a young woman with COVID-19, enrolled during active disease. CDR3 region: CASKGGPSTVEQFF. The DNA of the CDR3 is TGTGCCAGCAAGGGGGGGCCTTCGACCGTTGAGCAGTTCTTC.